The present entry profiles one TCR beta chain with its context. Its specificity is unknown. The CDR3 consists of 13 residues. V lost 1 base to trimming and J lost 5 bases, with 7 bases between them. From germline, CDR1 is LGHNA and CDR2 YSLEER. This entry is derived from a study of T-cell memory formation after mild COVID-19. In the study overall: Largely donor-specific TCR clusters were found. Study-level points and caveats: The pre-infection memory compartment contained some responding clones, suggesting cross-reactive memory joined. Clones that contracted clustered mainly in CM and EM if CD4+ and in EMRA if CD8+.

TCRalpha and TCRbeta libraries used 5'RACE with constant-segment primers and UMIs. TCRdb recomputed calls from the 5' RACE reads with MiXCR, one row per CDR3 protein. This table holds 250,000 to 350,000 distinct CDR3 sequences, roughly 19% found once. The chain employs TRBV4-3 and TRBJ2-3, with D tentatively TRBD1 (6 bases). The TCR comes from a man between 18 and 29 years old who had mild COVID-19 (a few samples of this study predate the infection). Cell type and time point are not known. Sequencing was performed on PBMCs or a T cell subset sorted from them (not recorded which). The CDR3 spells CASSQGQVDTQYF. DNA for the CDR3: TGCGCCAGCAGCCAAGGACAGGTAGATACGCAGTATTTT.